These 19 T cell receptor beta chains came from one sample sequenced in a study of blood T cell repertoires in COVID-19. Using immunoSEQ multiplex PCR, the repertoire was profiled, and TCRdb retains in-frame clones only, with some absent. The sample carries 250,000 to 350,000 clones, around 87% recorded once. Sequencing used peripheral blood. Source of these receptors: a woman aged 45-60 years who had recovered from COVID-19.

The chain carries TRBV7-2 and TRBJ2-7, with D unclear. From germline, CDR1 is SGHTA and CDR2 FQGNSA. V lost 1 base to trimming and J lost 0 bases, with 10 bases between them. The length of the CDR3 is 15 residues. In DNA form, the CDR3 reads TGTGCCAGCAGCTTAGTAGCCCCCCTCTCCTACGAGCAGTACTTC. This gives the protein CASSLVAPLSYEQYF.

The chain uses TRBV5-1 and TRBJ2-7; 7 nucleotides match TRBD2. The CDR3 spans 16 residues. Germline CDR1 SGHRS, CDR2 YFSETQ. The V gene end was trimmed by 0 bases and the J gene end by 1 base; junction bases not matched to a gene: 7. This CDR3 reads CASSLGSGILSYEQYF. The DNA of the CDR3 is TGCGCCAGCAGCTTGGGGAGCGGGATCCTTTCCTACGAGCAGTACTTC.

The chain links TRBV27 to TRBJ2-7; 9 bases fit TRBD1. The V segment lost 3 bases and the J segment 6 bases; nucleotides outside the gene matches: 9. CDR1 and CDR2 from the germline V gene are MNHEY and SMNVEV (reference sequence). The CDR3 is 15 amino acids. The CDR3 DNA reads TGTGCCAGCAGTTTCTCGACCGCACAGGGGGCCGAGCAGTACTTC. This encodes CASSFSTAQGAEQYF.

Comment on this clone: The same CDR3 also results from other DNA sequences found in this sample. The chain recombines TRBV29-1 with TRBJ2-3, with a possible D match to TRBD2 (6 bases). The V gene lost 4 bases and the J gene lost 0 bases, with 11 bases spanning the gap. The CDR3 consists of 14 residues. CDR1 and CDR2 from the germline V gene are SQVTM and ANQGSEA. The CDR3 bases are TGCAGCGTTGTAGGAGGGACTAGCACAGATACGCAGTATTTT. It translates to CSVVGGTSTDTQYF.

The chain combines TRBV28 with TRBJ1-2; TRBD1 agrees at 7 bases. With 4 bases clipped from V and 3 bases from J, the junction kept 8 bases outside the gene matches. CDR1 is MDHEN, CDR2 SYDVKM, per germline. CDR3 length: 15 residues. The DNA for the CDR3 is TGTGCCAGCAGTTCTCTTCGGACAGGCGACTATGGCTACACCTTC. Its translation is CASSSLRTGDYGYTF.

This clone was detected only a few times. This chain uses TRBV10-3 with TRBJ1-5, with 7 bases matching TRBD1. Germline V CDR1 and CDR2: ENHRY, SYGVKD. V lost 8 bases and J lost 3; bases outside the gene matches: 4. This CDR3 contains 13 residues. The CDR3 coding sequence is TGTGCCATCCGGCAGGGGGACAATCAGCCCCAGCATTTT. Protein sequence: CAIRQGDNQPQHF.

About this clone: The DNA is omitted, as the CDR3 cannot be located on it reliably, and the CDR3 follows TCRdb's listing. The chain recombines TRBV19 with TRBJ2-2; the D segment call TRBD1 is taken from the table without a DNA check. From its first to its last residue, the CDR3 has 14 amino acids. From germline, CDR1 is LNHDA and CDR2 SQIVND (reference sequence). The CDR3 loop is CASSGQGFTGELFF.

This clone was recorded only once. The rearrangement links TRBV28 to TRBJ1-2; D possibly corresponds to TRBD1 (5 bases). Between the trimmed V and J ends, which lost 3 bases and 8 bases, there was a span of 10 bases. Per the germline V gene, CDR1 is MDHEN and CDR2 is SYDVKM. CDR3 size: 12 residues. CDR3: CASSFEPGGYTF. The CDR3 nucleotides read TGTGCCAGCAGTTTTGAACCAGGGGGCTACACCTTC.

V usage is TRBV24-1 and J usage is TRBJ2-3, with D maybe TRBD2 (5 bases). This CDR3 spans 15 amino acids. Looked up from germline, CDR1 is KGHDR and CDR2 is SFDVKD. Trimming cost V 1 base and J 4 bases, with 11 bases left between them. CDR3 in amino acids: CATSDFKGAADTQYF. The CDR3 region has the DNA TGTGCCACCAGTGATTTTAAGGGAGCGGCAGATACGCAGTATTTT.

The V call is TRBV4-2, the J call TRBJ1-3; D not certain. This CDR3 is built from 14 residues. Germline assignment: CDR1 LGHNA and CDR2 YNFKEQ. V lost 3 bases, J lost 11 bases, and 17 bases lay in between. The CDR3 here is CASSHSGRSSSIYF. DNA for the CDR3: TGTGCCAGCAGCCATTCCGGGAGAAGTTCTTCCATATATTTT.

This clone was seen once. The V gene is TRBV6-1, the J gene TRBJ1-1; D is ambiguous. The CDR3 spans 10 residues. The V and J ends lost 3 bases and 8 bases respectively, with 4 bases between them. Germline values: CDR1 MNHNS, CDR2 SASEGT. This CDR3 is CASSEREAFF. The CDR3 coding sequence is TGTGCCAGCAGTGAGAGGGAAGCTTTCTTT.

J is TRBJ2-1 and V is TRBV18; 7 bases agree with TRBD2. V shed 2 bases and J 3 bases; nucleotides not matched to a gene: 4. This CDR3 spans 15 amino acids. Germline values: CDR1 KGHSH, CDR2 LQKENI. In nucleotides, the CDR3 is TGTGCCAGCTCACCATCTTCGGGGGGCTACAATGAGCAGTTCTTC. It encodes CASSPSSGGYNEQFF.

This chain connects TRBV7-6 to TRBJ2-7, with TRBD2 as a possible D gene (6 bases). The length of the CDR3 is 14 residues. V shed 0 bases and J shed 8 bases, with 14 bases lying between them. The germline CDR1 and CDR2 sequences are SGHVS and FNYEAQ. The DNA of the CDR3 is TGTGCCAGCAGCTTAGCGGGGGAGGCGGCCCAGCAGTACTTC. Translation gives CASSLAGEAAQQYF.

The chain's CDR3 is CASSVGIGSGSGVIYNEQFF. The CDR3 bases are TGTGCCAGCAGCGTAGGGATAGGATCAGGTAGCGGGGTGATCTACAATGAGCAGTTCTTC. This chain links TRBV9 with TRBJ2-1, with TRBD2 matching over 8 bases. The V segment lost 0 bases and the J segment 3 bases; nucleotides outside the gene matches: 17. CDR3 size: 20 residues. Germline CDR1 SGDLS, CDR2 YYNGEE.

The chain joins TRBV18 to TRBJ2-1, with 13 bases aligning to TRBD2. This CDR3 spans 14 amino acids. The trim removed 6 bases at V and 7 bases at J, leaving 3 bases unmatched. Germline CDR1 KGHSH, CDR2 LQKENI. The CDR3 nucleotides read TGTGCCAGCTCTGGACTAGCGGGAGTAAATGAGCAGTTCTTC. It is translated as CASSGLAGVNEQFF.

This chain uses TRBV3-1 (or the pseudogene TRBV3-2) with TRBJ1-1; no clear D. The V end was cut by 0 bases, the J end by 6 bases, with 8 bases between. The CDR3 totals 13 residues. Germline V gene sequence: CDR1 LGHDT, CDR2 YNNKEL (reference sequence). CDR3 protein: CASSQEIQAEAFF. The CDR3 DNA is TGTGCCAGCAGCCAAGAAATTCAGGCTGAAGCTTTCTTT.

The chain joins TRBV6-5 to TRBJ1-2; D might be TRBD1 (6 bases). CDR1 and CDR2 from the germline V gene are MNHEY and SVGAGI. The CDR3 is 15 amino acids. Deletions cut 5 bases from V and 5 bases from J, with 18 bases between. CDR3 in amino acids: CASSTPDSRGYGYTF. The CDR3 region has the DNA TGTGCCAGCAGTACCCCGGACAGCAGAGGGTATGGCTACACCTTC.

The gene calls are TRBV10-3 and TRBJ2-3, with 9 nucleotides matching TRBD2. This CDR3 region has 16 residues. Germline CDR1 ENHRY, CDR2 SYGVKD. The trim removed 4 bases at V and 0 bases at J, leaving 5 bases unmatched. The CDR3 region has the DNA TGTGCCATCAGTGCCTCTAGCGGGATTAGCACAGATACGCAGTATTTT. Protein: CAISASSGISTDTQYF.

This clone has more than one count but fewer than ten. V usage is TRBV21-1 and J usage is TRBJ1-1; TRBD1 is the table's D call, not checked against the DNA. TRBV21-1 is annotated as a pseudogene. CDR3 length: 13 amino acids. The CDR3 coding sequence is TGTGCCAGCAGCAAAAGGGAAGGGGCTGAGTCTTTCTTT. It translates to CASSKREGAESFF.